This section outlines one T cell receptor (beta chain) sequence together with its context. The CDR3 covers 15 residues. Trimming removed 0 bases from V and 5 bases from J, with 13 bases in between. Germline V gene sequence: CDR1 MNHEY, CDR2 SMNVEV (reference sequence). These data are taken from a study of blood T cell repertoires in COVID-19. TCRdb's copy holds only in-frame clones and misses some; the assay was immunoSEQ multiplex PCR. The sample carries over 200,000 clones, about 83% recorded once. The sequencing sample was made of peripheral blood. The chain is built from TRBV27 and TRBJ2-5, with a possible D match to TRBD1 (6 bases). The sequence derives from a man aged 60 to 75 who had recovered from COVID-19. The CDR3 here is CASSLSAGEGETQYF. The DNA of the CDR3 is TGTGCCAGCAGTTTATCAGCAGGGGAAGGCGAGACCCAGTACTTC.